The 24 T cell receptor beta chains in this list originate from one sample, sequenced in a study of graft-versus-host responses after intestinal transplantation. This table comes from immunoSEQ multiplex PCR, and its TCRdb copy is limited to in-frame clones, with some not included. The sample has some 70,000 clones, roughly 92% seen once. Here the sequenced sample was bone marrow, taken 734 days after intestinal transplantation. These receptors were taken from a human patient who received an intestinal transplant, so some T cells may come from the graft donor.

The V and J genes are TRBV27 and TRBJ2-7, with D possibly matching TRBD2 (6 bases). Germline V CDR1 and CDR2: MNHEY, SMNVEV (reference sequence). The ends were cut back, 1 base at V and 6 bases at J, with 19 bases in the middle. The CDR3 totals 16 residues. The CDR3 bases are TGTGCCAGCAGTTTATTTACTAGCCGAGCCCCGGGCGAGCAGTACTTC. Protein: CASSLFTSRAPGEQYF.

J is TRBJ2-7 and V is TRBV27, with D possibly matching TRBD1 (6 bases). The CDR3 covers 16 residues. V was pared by 6 bases and J by 2 bases, with 20 bases between. The germline CDR1 and CDR2 sequences are MNHEY and SMNVEV (reference sequence). CDR3 bases: TGTGCCAGCAGCCCCCTAGGGCAGGGGATACCCTACGAGCAGTACTTC. Translation gives CASSPLGQGIPYEQYF.

V and J are TRBV10-3 and TRBJ2-2, with D unclear. Trimming took 10 bases from V and 1 from J, leaving 7 bases between them. Germline values: CDR1 ENHRY, CDR2 SYGVKD. The CDR3 extends over 12 amino acids. This chain's CDR3 is CATKLNTGELFF. CDR3 DNA sequence: TGTGCCACAAAGTTGAACACCGGGGAGCTGTTTTTT.

The V call is TRBV25-1, the J call TRBJ2-1, with 7 bases matching TRBD1. Looked up from germline, CDR1 is MGHDK and CDR2 is SYGVNS. The CDR3 is 15 residues long. V was pared by 6 bases and J by 9 bases, with 14 bases of the junction left unmatched. The CDR3 DNA sequence: TGTGCCAGCAGCCCACCCGGGCAGGGGGTAGGTGAGCAGTTCTTC. It is translated as CASSPPGQGVGEQFF.

The chain has TRBV5-1 and TRBJ2-1; 7 nucleotides match TRBD1. The germline gives CDR1 SGHRS, CDR2 YFSETQ. The CDR3 is made up of 17 amino acids. Trimming at V came to 0 bases and at J to 5 bases, leaving 11 bases not matched to a gene. CDR3 amino acids: CASSLAIVGQINNEQFF. As DNA, the CDR3 is TGCGCCAGCAGCTTGGCCATAGTGGGACAGATTAACAATGAGCAGTTCTTC.

This clone is judged medium-sized (0.01 to 0.1%). In nucleotides, the CDR3 is TGTGCCATCAGAAAACCTAGCGGGGGATCGTACGAGCAGTACTTC. This codes for CAIRKPSGGSYEQYF. The chain links TRBV10-3 to TRBJ2-7; 10 bases match TRBD2. From germline, CDR1 is ENHRY and CDR2 SYGVKD. The CDR3 runs to 15 residues. V shed 6 bases, J shed 4 bases, and the junction held 9 bases outside the gene matches.

A note on this clone: Because the CDR3's place on the DNA is in doubt, the DNA is left out and the CDR3 is given as listed by TCRdb. The chain has TRBV9 and TRBJ1-2; the D segment call TRBD1 is taken from the table without a DNA check. The CDR3 totals 13 residues, both ends included. CDR1 is SGDLS and CDR2 is YYNGEE in the germline V gene. CDR3 protein: CASSTSSGYGYTF.

This rearrangement joins TRBV6-5 to TRBJ2-7; the D gene is possibly TRBD2 (6 bases). This CDR3 comprises 15 residues. Germline V gene sequence: CDR1 MNHEY, CDR2 SVGAGI. V was trimmed by 5 bases and J by 0 bases, leaving 14 bases between them. CDR3 coding DNA: TGTGCCAGCAGTCTCGGGACTGGAGACTCCTACGAGCAGTACTTC. Residues: CASSLGTGDSYEQYF.

The chain joins TRBV10-3 to TRBJ2-1; D is perhaps TRBD1 or TRBD2 (5 bases each). V shed 6 bases and J shed 6 bases, with 15 bases lying between them. The germline CDR1 and CDR2 sequences are ENHRY and SYGVKD. The CDR3 totals 14 residues. The DNA for the CDR3 is TGTGCCATCAGAGGGACGGATCTTGTCAATGAGCAGTTCTTC. This translates into CAIRGTDLVNEQFF.

The chain has TRBV10-3 and TRBJ1-1; tentatively, D is TRBD1 (5 bases). Between the trimmed V and J ends, which lost 3 bases and 1 base, there was a span of 9 bases. Germline CDR1 is ENHRY and CDR2 is SYGVKD. CDR3 length equals 14 residues. CDR3 bases: TGTGCCATCAGTGACCCGGGACGGAACACTGAAGCTTTCTTT. Encoded protein: CAISDPGRNTEAFF.

This chain links TRBV6-1 with TRBJ1-6, with a possible D match to TRBD1 (6 bases). From germline, CDR1 is MNHNS and CDR2 SASEGT. The CDR3 is 14 amino acids. Between the trimmed V and J ends, which lost 2 bases and 10 bases, there was a span of 12 bases. CDR3 nucleotide sequence: TGTGCCAGCAGTGAATTACAGGGCTACTCACCCCTCCACTTT. This codes for CASSELQGYSPLHF.

Here the CDR3 DNA reads TGTGCCAGCAGCCCCCAACAGGAGGATTTCCACGAGCAGTACTTC. Translated, it gives CASSPQQEDFHEQYF. The chain combines TRBV9 with TRBJ2-7, with D perhaps assigned TRBD1 or TRBD2 (5 bases each). Per the germline V gene, CDR1 is SGDLS and CDR2 is YYNGEE. Trimming cost V 4 bases and J 5 bases, with 19 bases left between them. The CDR3 spans 15 residues.

This chain links TRBV21-1 with TRBJ1-2; the table assigns TRBD1, which was not confirmed against the DNA. TRBV21-1 corresponds to a pseudogene. The CDR3 consists of 19 residues. The CDR3 nucleotides read TGTGCCAGCAGCAAAGGGGCGAGGGGACAGGGTGAGTTGTTAGATGGCTACACCTTC. Its translation: CASSKGARGQGELLDGYTF.

Turning to this clone: The identical CDR3 is also encoded by other nucleotide sequences in the sample. Here the CDR3 DNA reads TGTGCCAGCAGTGAAGTTTCTGGGGCCAACGTCCTGACTTTC. It translates to CASSEVSGANVLTF. V usage is TRBV6-1 and J usage is TRBJ2-6; unclear D gene. The CDR3 length is 14 residues. Germline V gives CDR1 MNHNS, CDR2 SASEGT. V dropped 1 base and J dropped 1 base, with 2 bases sitting between them.

The rearrangement links TRBV28 to TRBJ2-2, with 7 positions matching TRBD2. Germline V gene data show CDR1 as MDHEN and CDR2 as SYDVKM. The CDR3 has 15 amino acids. The V and J ends lost 2 bases and 8 bases, in that order; junction bases with no gene match: 8. The CDR3 reads CASSLQWAGAGELFF. CDR3 bases: TGTGCCAGCAGTTTACAGTGGGCGGGAGCTGGGGAGCTGTTTTTT.

The chain is built from TRBV27 and TRBJ2-5; 7 nucleotides agree with TRBD1. J lost 4 bases, V lost 2 bases, and 10 bases had no gene match. This CDR3 is built from 16 residues. Germline V CDR1 and CDR2: MNHEY, SMNVEV (reference sequence). CDR3 sequence reads: CASSLEYRGSSETQYF. The CDR3 coding sequence is TGTGCCAGCAGTTTAGAGTACAGGGGTTCGTCAGAGACCCAGTACTTC.

The V and J genes are TRBV7-9 and TRBJ2-2, with D possibly called TRBD1 or TRBD2 (6 bases each). The V gene's germline CDR1 is SEHNR and CDR2 FQNEAQ (reference sequence). The CDR3 contains 16 residues. V shed 5 bases and J shed 4 bases, with 17 bases lying between them. The CDR3 here is CASSPRQEGLTGELFF. CDR3 in DNA: TGTGCCAGCAGCCCCAGACAGGAGGGGCTCACCGGGGAGCTGTTTTTT.

The gene calls are TRBV12-2 and TRBJ1-1; the D call in the table, TRBD1, was not verified against the DNA. TRBV12-2 is a pseudogene segment. The CDR3 runs to 15 residues. The CDR3 DNA is TGTGCAAGTCGCTTAACGATGACAGGGAGCACTGAAGCTTTCTTT. Its translation: CASRLTMTGSTEAFF.

The rearrangement uses TRBV12-5 and TRBJ1-5; TRBD1 agrees at 11 bases. J lost 7 bases, V lost 4 bases, and 0 bases had no gene match. This CDR3 spans 13 amino acids. The germline V gene encodes CDR1 LGHNT and CDR2 FRNRAP. The CDR3 DNA sequence: TGTGCTAGTGGTTGGACAGGGGGCCAGCCCCAGCATTTT. Its protein is CASGWTGGQPQHF.

The chain has TRBV11-2 and TRBJ2-7; 7 bases line up with TRBD1. V lost 8 bases, J lost 2 bases, and 6 bases stayed unmatched. There are 13 residues in the CDR3. Germline CDR1 is SGHAT and CDR2 is FQNNGV. The CDR3 here is CASSTGTTYEQYF. Here the CDR3 DNA reads TGTGCCAGCTCGACAGGGACCACCTACGAGCAGTACTTC. Filled out from reference TRBV11-2 and TRBJ2-7, the complete variable domain reads EAGVAQSPRYKIIEKRQSVAFWCNPISGHATLYWYQQILGQGPKLLIQFQNNGVVDDSQLPKDRFSAERLKGVDSTLKIQPAKLEDSAVYLCASSTGTTYEQYFGPGTRLTVT.

This chain joins TRBV28 and TRBJ1-2; D not certain. Germline V gene lookup returns CDR1 MDHEN and CDR2 SYDVKM. This CDR3 is 12 amino acids long. Trimming removed 5 bases from V and 3 bases from J, with 7 bases in between. CDR3 coding DNA: TGTGCCAGCAGTCCTGGGGACTATGGCTACACCTTC. Amino acids: CASSPGDYGYTF.

This clone was seen only once. The chain employs TRBV7-3 and TRBJ2-3; 8 bases fit TRBD2. Unmatched junction bases numbered 13, after V lost 5 bases and J lost 6 bases. The CDR3 totals 16 residues. CDR1 and CDR2 from the germline V gene are SGHTA and FQGTGA. CDR3 residues: CASSANRAGAGDTQYF. The CDR3 DNA sequence: TGTGCCAGCAGCGCTAACCGAGCGGGGGCAGGGGATACGCAGTATTTT.

The chain carries TRBV5-6 and TRBJ2-7, with 7 bases lining up with TRBD1. V dropped 3 bases and J dropped 3; count of bases not matched to a gene: 3. The CDR3 length is 13 residues. Germline CDR1 is SGHDT and CDR2 is YYEEEE. CDR3: CASSYGTVYEQYF. The CDR3 DNA is TGTGCCAGCAGCTACGGGACAGTCTACGAGCAGTACTTC.

The chain uses TRBV27 and TRBJ2-1; 8 nucleotides align to TRBD1. V lost 6 bases and J lost 3; bases outside the gene matches: 7. CDR3 size: 15 residues. Germline CDR1 reads MNHEY; CDR2 reads SMNVEV (reference sequence). CDR3 protein: CASSVDRGGYNEQFF. In nucleotides, the CDR3 is TGTGCCAGCAGCGTAGACAGGGGAGGCTACAATGAGCAGTTCTTC.